This record concerns one T cell receptor (beta chain) sequence. Sequenced by immunoSEQ multiplex PCR; TCRdb stores in-frame clones only, minus some. The data show tens of thousands of clones, with 85% to 90% seen just once and around 12% held by the top ten. The CDR3 consists of 16 residues. V was cut by 1 base and J by 0 bases, with 10 bases left in between. CDR1 is SGHRS and CDR2 is YFSETQ in the germline V gene. This sample is drawn from a study of OX40 agonist ivuxolimab in advanced cancers. The V call is TRBV5-1, the J call TRBJ1-4, with D possibly being TRBD1 (6 bases). The sequences come from CD4+ or CD8+ T cells sorted from blood, collected in a trial of the OX40 agonist ivuxolimab. The sequence came from an adult with an advanced solid tumor such as melanoma, head and neck, liver or kidney cancer. This CDR3 is CASSLTWTATNEKLFF. CDR3 in DNA: TGCGCCAGCAGCTTGACTTGGACAGCAACTAATGAAAAACTGTTTTTT.